This T cell receptor (beta chain) was captured in a study of blood T cells in healthy people across ages. Study-level findings and limits: One million T cells yielded diversity estimates that were considered underestimates. Versus aged donors, long-lived donors had higher diversity and more naive CD4+ cells.

Notes on this clonotype: What it binds is not known.

CDR1 and CDR2 (germline): GTSNPN, SVGIG (reference sequence). The CDR3 has 13 amino acids. V shed 5 bases, J shed 12 bases, and the junction held 14 bases outside the gene matches. Alongside a J-beta primer mix, a sample-barcoded 5' primer served in a second PCR lasting 7 to 11 cycles. TCRdb ran MiXCR on the 5' RACE reads and lists one entry per CDR3 protein. The sample records approximately 1.5 million distinct CDR3 sequences, roughly 43% being singletons. Per sample, extraction of total RNA gave at least 5 micrograms in every case. The receptor was isolated from a woman aged 18-29 years in good health. What was sequenced was blood. The chain uses TRBV30 and TRBJ2-7; TRBD1 aligns across 9 bases. The CDR3 nucleotides read TGTGCCTGGGACGTCCTGGGGACAGGGATTCGGTACTTC. Translation gives CAWDVLGTGIRYF.